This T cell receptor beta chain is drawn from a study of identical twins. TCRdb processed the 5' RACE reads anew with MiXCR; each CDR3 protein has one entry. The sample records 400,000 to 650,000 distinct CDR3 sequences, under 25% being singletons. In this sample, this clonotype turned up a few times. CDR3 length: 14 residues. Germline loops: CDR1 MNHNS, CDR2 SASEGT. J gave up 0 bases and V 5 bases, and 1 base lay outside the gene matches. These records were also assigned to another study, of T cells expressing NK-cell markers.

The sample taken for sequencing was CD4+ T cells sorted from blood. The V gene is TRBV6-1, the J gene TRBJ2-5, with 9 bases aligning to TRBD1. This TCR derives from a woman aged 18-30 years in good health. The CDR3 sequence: CASSRDRDQETQYF. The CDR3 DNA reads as TGTGCCAGCAGTAGGGACAGGGACCAAGAGACCCAGTACTTC.